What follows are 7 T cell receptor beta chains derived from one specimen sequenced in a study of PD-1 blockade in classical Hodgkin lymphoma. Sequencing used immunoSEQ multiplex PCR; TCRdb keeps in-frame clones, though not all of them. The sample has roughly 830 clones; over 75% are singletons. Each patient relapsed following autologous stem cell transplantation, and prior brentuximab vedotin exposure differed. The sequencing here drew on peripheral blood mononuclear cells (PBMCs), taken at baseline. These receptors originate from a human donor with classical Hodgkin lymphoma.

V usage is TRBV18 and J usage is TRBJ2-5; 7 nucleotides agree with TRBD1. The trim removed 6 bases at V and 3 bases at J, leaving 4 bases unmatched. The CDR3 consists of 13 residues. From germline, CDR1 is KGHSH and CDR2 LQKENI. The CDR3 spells CASSRDREETQYF. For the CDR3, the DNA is TGTGCCAGCTCTCGAGACAGGGAAGAGACCCAGTACTTC.

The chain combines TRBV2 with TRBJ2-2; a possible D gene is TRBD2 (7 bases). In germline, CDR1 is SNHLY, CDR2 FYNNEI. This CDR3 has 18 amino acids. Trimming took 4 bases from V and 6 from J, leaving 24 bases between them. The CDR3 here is CASSGTVPSWGRAGELFF. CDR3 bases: TGTGCCAGCAGTGGGACAGTGCCGAGCTGGGGGAGGGCCGGGGAGCTGTTTTTT.

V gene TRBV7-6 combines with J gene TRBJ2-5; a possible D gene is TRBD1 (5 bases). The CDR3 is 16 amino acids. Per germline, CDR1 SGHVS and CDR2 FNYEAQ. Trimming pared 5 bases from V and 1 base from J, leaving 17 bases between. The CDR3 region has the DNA TGTGCCAGCAGCGCGCAGGCTTCAGGGCTCCAAGAGACCCAGTACTTC. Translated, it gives CASSAQASGLQETQYF.

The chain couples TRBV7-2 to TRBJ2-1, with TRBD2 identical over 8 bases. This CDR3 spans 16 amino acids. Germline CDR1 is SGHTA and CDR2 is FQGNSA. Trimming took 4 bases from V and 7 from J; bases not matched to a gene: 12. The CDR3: CASSYGLSGSQNEQFF. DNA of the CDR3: TGTGCCAGCAGCTACGGCCTGAGCGGGAGCCAGAATGAGCAGTTCTTC.

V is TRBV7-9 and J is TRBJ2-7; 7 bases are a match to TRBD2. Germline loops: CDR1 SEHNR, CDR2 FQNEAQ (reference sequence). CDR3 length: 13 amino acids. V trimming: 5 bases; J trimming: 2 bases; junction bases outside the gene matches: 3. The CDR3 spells CASSPGLPYEQYF. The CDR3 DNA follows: TGTGCCAGCAGCCCGGGACTACCCTACGAGCAGTACTTC.

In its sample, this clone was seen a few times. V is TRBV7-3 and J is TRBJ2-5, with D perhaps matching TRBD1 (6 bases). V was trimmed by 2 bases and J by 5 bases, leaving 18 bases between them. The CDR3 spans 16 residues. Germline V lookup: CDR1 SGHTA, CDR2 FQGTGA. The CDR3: CASSLSGRGSGETQYF. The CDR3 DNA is TGTGCCAGCAGCTTATCGGGCAGGGGAAGTGGGGAGACCCAGTACTTC.

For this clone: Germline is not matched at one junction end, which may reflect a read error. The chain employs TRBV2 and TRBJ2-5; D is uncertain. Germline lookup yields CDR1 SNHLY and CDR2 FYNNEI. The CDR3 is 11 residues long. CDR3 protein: CVSSLGETQYF. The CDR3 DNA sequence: TGTGTCAGCAGTCTGGGTGAGACCCAGTACTTC.